The next 26 T cell receptor beta chains were all read from a single sample in a study of response to subunit inactivated influenza vaccine. TCRdb re-analysed the RT-PCR reads in MiXCR, keeping a single row per CDR3 protein. Altogether about 700,000 distinct CDR3 sequences are present, 12% to 15% being singletons, with the ten largest covering 7.5% to 9%. This specimen was PBMCs from blood, taken roughly 2 weeks before vaccination. The receptors stem from a man between 45 and 60 years old who received an inactivated influenza vaccine.

This chain uses TRBV6-1 with TRBJ2-5; D may match TRBD1 or TRBD2 (6 bases each). The germline gives CDR1 MNHNS, CDR2 SASEGT. This CDR3 spans 18 amino acids. The germline V and J ends were trimmed by 5 bases and 5 bases, with 27 bases remaining between them. This CDR3 is CASSPGAGRARGAETQYF. The CDR3, as DNA: TGTGCCAGCAGTCCGGGGGCAGGGCGCGCAAGGGGAGCGGAGACCCAGTACTTC.

This clonotype was seen only a few times. The V gene is TRBV5-1, the J gene TRBJ2-7; D possibly corresponds to TRBD1 (5 bases). Trimming cost V 1 base and J 5 bases, with 19 bases left between them. The CDR3 loop spans 16 amino acids. The germline V gene has CDR1 SGHRS and CDR2 YFSETQ. The CDR3 sequence: CASSLIFGQGNHEQYF. For the CDR3, the DNA is TGCGCCAGCAGCTTGATATTCGGTCAGGGAAACCACGAGCAGTACTTC.

This clonotype was counted at least ten times. The V gene is TRBV12-3 or TRBV12-4, the J gene TRBJ1-6; TRBD1 agrees at 8 bases. The CDR3 is 15 amino acids. V gave up 1 base and J gave up 6 bases; unmatched junction bases: 2. CDR3 sequence (DNA): TGTGCCAGCAGTTTAGAGGGACAGGTTAATTCACCCCTCCACTTT. This encodes CASSLEGQVNSPLHF.

This chain joins TRBV27 and TRBJ2-3; 9 bases fit TRBD2. The V segment lost 3 bases and the J segment 5 bases; nucleotides outside the gene matches: 12. This CDR3 contains 17 residues. Germline CDR1 and CDR2: MNHEY and SMNVEV (reference sequence). The CDR3 nucleotides read TGTGCCAGCAGTTTCGGGGTTGGAGCGGGGGGCCGAGATACGCAGTATTTT. Translating gives CASSFGVGAGGRDTQYF.

The chain carries TRBV30 and TRBJ2-1, with 9 bases aligning to TRBD2. V shed 0 bases, J shed 8 bases, and the junction held 5 bases outside the gene matches. CDR3 length equals 14 residues. The germline gives CDR1 GTSNPN, CDR2 SVGIG (reference sequence). The CDR3 protein is CAWSVSLAGYEQFF. The CDR3 nucleotides are TGTGCCTGGAGTGTATCACTAGCGGGTTATGAGCAGTTCTTC. Full variable domain (outside the CDR3, taken from reference TRBV30 and TRBJ2-1): SQTIHQWPATLVQPVGSPLSLECTVEGTSNPNLYWYRQAAGRGLQLLFYSVGIGQISSEVPQNLSASRPQDRQFILSSKKLLLSDSGFYLCAWSVSLAGYEQFFGPGTRLTVL.

The chain joins TRBV19 to TRBJ2-3; 11 bases align to TRBD2. The J segment lost 11 bases and the V segment lost 6 bases, leaving 10 bases of the junction unmatched. The CDR3 is made up of 14 amino acids. The germline gives CDR1 LNHDA, CDR2 SQIVND (reference sequence). The CDR3 coding sequence is TGTGCCAGTAGCGCCGGGACTAGCGGACGGGAGCAGTATTTT. It yields the protein CASSAGTSGREQYF.

The J gene is TRBJ1-1, the V gene TRBV5-6, with D uncertain. The V gene lost 4 bases and the J gene lost 2 bases, with 15 bases spanning the gap. From germline, CDR1 is SGHDT and CDR2 YYEEEE. CDR3 length: 15 residues. The CDR3 DNA is TGTGCCAGCAGCCCCCATCCTTTAGGAAACACTGAAGCTTTCTTT. This codes for CASSPHPLGNTEAFF.

This clonotype has a handful of counts. The genes are TRBV18 and TRBJ1-2; 7 positions agree with TRBD1. The CDR3 length is 15 residues. Trimming removed 2 bases from V and 8 bases from J; junction bases left unmatched: 11. Germline-derived CDR1 and CDR2 are KGHSH and LQKENI. CDR3 amino acids: CASSPDRQGPYGYTF. The CDR3 DNA reads TGTGCCAGCTCACCAGACCGACAGGGTCCCTACGGCTACACCTTC.

In its sample, this clonotype was seen many times. The chain uses TRBV7-6 and TRBJ2-7; D perhaps matches TRBD1 (6 bases). The CDR3 loop spans 15 amino acids. The V gene's germline CDR1 is SGHVS and CDR2 FNYEAQ. The V end was cut by 5 bases, the J end by 1 base, with 15 bases between. CDR3 protein: CASSPQGVLSYEQYF. The CDR3, as DNA: TGTGCCAGCAGCCCACAGGGAGTCTTGTCCTACGAGCAGTACTTC. Combining the CDR3 with reference TRBV7-6 and TRBJ2-7 gives the whole variable domain GAGVSQSPRYKVTKRGQDVALRCDPISGHVSLYWYRQALGQGPEFLTYFNYEAQQDKSGLPNDRFSAERPEGSISTLTIQRTEQRDSAMYRCASSPQGVLSYEQYFGPGTRLTVT.

The chain is built from TRBV4-2 and TRBJ2-5; D remains unclear. Germline CDR1 LGHNA, CDR2 YNFKEQ. V lost 4 bases, J lost 0 bases, and 15 bases lay in between. The CDR3 contains 16 residues. The CDR3 nucleotides read TGTGCCAGCAGCCCCCGAGTATTACCGGACCAAGAGACCCAGTACTTC. This sequence encodes CASSPRVLPDQETQYF.

As concerns this clonotype: A much larger clone lies a single base off, so this may be a read error. The V and J genes are TRBV6-1 and TRBJ2-3; 7 bases map to TRBD1. There are 13 residues in the CDR3. Germline V gives CDR1 MNHNS, CDR2 SASEGT. CDR3 nucleotides: TGTGCCAGCAAATACAGGGGAACAGAAACGCAGTATTTT. Amino acids: CASKYRGTETQYF.

The V call is TRBV5-1, the J call TRBJ1-2; a possible D gene is TRBD1 (5 bases). Germline V lookup: CDR1 SGHRS, CDR2 YFSETQ. The V and J ends lost 1 base and 0 bases respectively, with 10 bases between them. This CDR3 region has 15 residues. The chain's CDR3 is CASSLYGTSNYGYTF. The CDR3 DNA reads as TGCGCCAGCAGCTTGTATGGGACTTCTAACTATGGCTACACCTTC.

This chain links TRBV11-2 with TRBJ1-1; the match to TRBD1 covers 8 bases. The CDR3 is made up of 15 amino acids. Germline CDR1 reads SGHAT; CDR2 reads FQNNGV. V trimming: 3 bases; J trimming: 4 bases; junction bases outside the gene matches: 7. The CDR3 nucleotides are TGTGCCAGCAGCTTCGACAGGGGTTGGGCCACTGAAGCTTTCTTT. Its protein product is CASSFDRGWATEAFF.

This clonotype has ten or more counts. This chain links TRBV20-1 with TRBJ2-5; D is uncertain. Germline values: CDR1 DFQATT, CDR2 SNEGSKA (reference sequence). This CDR3 has 12 residues. V lost 0 bases and J 5 bases, leaving 7 bases between the germline ends. This CDR3 reads CSARDLRETQYF. CDR3 nucleotides: TGCAGTGCTAGAGATCTTCGGGAGACCCAGTACTTC.

As DNA, the CDR3 is TGTGCCAGCAACAGGAGGGGACAGGGCACAGATACGCAGTATTTT. Its translation: CASNRRGQGTDTQYF. The V call is TRBV7-8, the J call TRBJ2-3; TRBD1 aligns across 8 bases. The germline CDR1 and CDR2 sequences are SGHVS and FQNEAQ. The junction had 7 bases not matched to a gene; V was cut back by 7 bases and J by 1 base. The CDR3 contains 15 residues.

This clonotype was detected a few times. The rearrangement uses TRBV29-1 and TRBJ1-1, with D uncertain. V lost 2 bases to trimming and J lost 4 bases, with 5 bases between them. The V gene's germline CDR1 is SQVTM and CDR2 ANQGSEA. The CDR3 consists of 11 residues. Here the CDR3 reads CSVELPTEAFF. CDR3 DNA sequence: TGCAGCGTTGAACTACCCACTGAAGCTTTCTTT.

This clonotype was counted only a few times. The V call is TRBV29-1, the J call TRBJ1-1; maybe TRBD1 (5 bases). From germline, CDR1 is SQVTM and CDR2 ANQGSEA. The V end lost 3 bases, the J end lost 0 bases, and 8 bases lay between the germline ends. This CDR3 is built from 13 residues. CDR3 sequence reads: CSVDPGMNTEAFF. The CDR3 coding sequence is TGCAGCGTTGACCCAGGGATGAACACTGAAGCTTTCTTT.

The chain couples TRBV7-2 to TRBJ2-7; 10 bases align to TRBD2. The CDR3 has 15 amino acids. Losses at the gene ends were 5 bases for V and 0 bases for J; bases not matched to a gene: 4. The germline V gene has CDR1 SGHTA and CDR2 FQGNSA. This CDR3 is CASSPSGGRSYEQYF. CDR3 coding DNA: TGTGCCAGCAGCCCTAGCGGGGGACGCTCCTACGAGCAGTACTTC.

This clonotype was counted only a few times. The chain combines TRBV5-1 with TRBJ2-7; 8 bases agree with TRBD2. CDR1 is SGHRS and CDR2 is YFSETQ in the germline V gene. V lost 4 bases, J lost 7 bases, and 10 bases stayed unmatched. The CDR3 runs 14 residues. The CDR3 sequence is CASSRTAGAWEQYF. The CDR3 nucleotides read TGCGCCAGCAGCCGGACAGCGGGGGCGTGGGAGCAGTACTTC.

This clonotype was counted a few times. The chain has TRBV2 and TRBJ2-1, with a possible D match to TRBD1 (6 bases). Trimming removed 6 bases at V and 0 bases at J, with 12 bases between. This CDR3 spans 15 amino acids. Per germline, CDR1 SNHLY and CDR2 FYNNEI. The CDR3 coding sequence is TGTGCCAGCAGAGTGACAGGAGTCTCCTACAATGAGCAGTTCTTC. Residues: CASRVTGVSYNEQFF.

This clonotype was found many times. The chain carries TRBV12-3 or TRBV12-4 and TRBJ1-1; no clear D gene. The germline V and J ends were trimmed by 6 bases and 3 bases, with 14 bases remaining between them. CDR3 size: 14 residues. The CDR3 DNA reads as TGTGCCAGCAGCAAGGCTCAGATATACACTGAAGCTTTCTTT. The encoded protein is CASSKAQIYTEAFF.

This clonotype was observed many times. The genes are TRBV29-1 and TRBJ2-1, with D possibly matching TRBD2 (5 bases). The germline V gene encodes CDR1 SQVTM and CDR2 ANQGSEA. The V end was cut by 3 bases, the J end by 8 bases, with 17 bases between. The CDR3 is 14 amino acids. CDR3 bases: TGCAGCGTTGATAGGCGATTTGAGAGGGATGAGCAGTTCTTC. Protein sequence: CSVDRRFERDEQFF.

This clonotype was counted at least ten times. The rearrangement uses TRBV11-2 and TRBJ1-5, with unresolved D. Trimming took 1 base from V and 5 from J, leaving 6 bases between them. Germline CDR1 is SGHAT and CDR2 is FQNNGV. This CDR3 region has 13 residues. This CDR3 reads CASSLAYDQPQHF. In DNA form, the CDR3 reads TGTGCCAGCAGCTTAGCGTATGATCAGCCCCAGCATTTT.

The gene calls are TRBV7-2 and TRBJ2-7, with TRBD2 matching 8 bases. CDR1 is SGHTA and CDR2 is FQGNSA in the germline V gene. V shed 3 bases, J shed 0 bases, and the junction held 4 bases outside the gene matches. CDR3 length: 15 amino acids. The CDR3 nucleotides read TGTGCCAGCAGCTTCATCGGGGGGGACTCCTACGAGCAGTACTTC. This codes for CASSFIGGDSYEQYF.

This clonotype was recorded many times. The chain employs TRBV18 and TRBJ2-1; TRBD2 matches 15 bases. The CDR3 is 16 residues long. Per the germline V gene, CDR1 is KGHSH and CDR2 is LQKENI. V lost 6 bases and J lost 7; bases outside the gene matches: 7. CDR3: CASSPGLAGGWNEQFF. CDR3 nucleotides: TGTGCCAGCTCCCCCGGACTAGCGGGGGGGTGGAATGAGCAGTTCTTC.

This clonotype was picked up a small number of times. The chain recombines TRBV9 with TRBJ2-5, with unresolved D. The V and J ends lost 1 base and 2 bases respectively, with 12 bases between them. This CDR3 comprises 15 residues. Germline V gene lookup returns CDR1 SGDLS and CDR2 YYNGEE. CDR3: CASSVSGTQQETQYF. DNA of the CDR3: TGTGCCAGCAGCGTATCCGGAACCCAGCAAGAGACCCAGTACTTC.